This T cell receptor (beta chain) came from a study of T-cell memory formation after mild COVID-19. This clonotype has just a few counts. Its antigen is not known. From the 5' RACE reads, TCRdb called clonotypes with MiXCR, one entry per CDR3 protein. The sample yields more than 350,000 distinct CDR3 sequences, roughly 15% seen once. The V gene's germline CDR1 is SGHRS and CDR2 YFSETQ. This CDR3 has 14 amino acids. Deletions cut 0 bases from V and 1 base from J, with 7 bases between. Study results and caveats: In second-wave clones peaking day 37, SARS-CoV-2 specificity remained unconfirmed. A subset of responding clones appeared in pre-infection memory, suggesting cross-reactive memory joined. Mostly located in CM and EM were contracting CD4+ clones, with contracting CD8+ clones located in EMRA. Clones that shrank (day 15 to 85) were balanced CD4/CD8, whereas later expanders leaned CD4+.

The chain links TRBV5-1 to TRBJ1-1; no clear D gene. This TCR was sampled from a man younger than 35 who had mild COVID-19 (a few samples of this study predate the infection). Cell type and time point are not known. What was sequenced was PBMCs or a T cell subset sorted from them (not recorded which). The CDR3 DNA follows: TGCGCCAGCAGCTTGGAACAGACGAACACTGAAGCTTTCTTT. Its protein product is CASSLEQTNTEAFF.